The 22 T cell receptor beta chains below were found in one sample sequenced in a study of blood T cells in healthy people across ages. With a J-beta primer mix and a sample-barcoded 5' primer, a second PCR ran about 7 to 12 cycles. TCRdb called the 5' RACE reads again in MiXCR, with one record for every CDR3 protein. The table lists 1.5 million to 2 million distinct CDR3 sequences, approximately 40% of them singletons. Input material: blood. Receptors were obtained from a human donor in good health.

This clonotype was recorded many times. The chain joins TRBV4-3 to TRBJ1-5, with D unclear. CDR1 is LGHNA and CDR2 is YSLEER in the germline V gene. Trimming pared 0 bases from V and 9 bases from J, leaving 12 bases between. The CDR3 consists of 14 residues. The CDR3 DNA reads TGCGCCAGCAGCCAAGAAATCGTTAGTCCGCCCCAGCATTTT. As protein: CASSQEIVSPPQHF.

The chain employs TRBV7-9 and TRBJ2-6, with D unclear. Germline CDR1 SEHNR, CDR2 FQNEAQ (reference sequence). This CDR3 contains 12 residues. The V end was cut by 0 bases, the J end by 8 bases, with 2 bases between. This CDR3 is CASSLASNVLTF. The CDR3 DNA sequence: TGTGCCAGCAGCTTAGCGTCCAACGTCCTGACTTTC. Full variable domain (remainder filled in from reference TRBV7-9 and TRBJ2-6): DTGVSQNPRHKITKRGQNVTFRCDPISEHNRLYWYRQTLGQGPEFLTYFQNEAQLEKSRLLSDRFSAERPKGSFSTLEIQRTEQGDSAMYLCASSLASNVLTFGAGSRLTVL.

This clonotype was counted once. Without the conserved terminal phenylalanine or tryptophan, this CDR3 likely stems from a read error. The CDR3 loop is CASKGTGEIYGYTC. CDR3 nucleotide sequence: TGTGCCAGCAAGGGGACAGGCGAAATCTATGGCTACACCTGC. The chain employs TRBV25-1 and TRBJ1-2; 8 nucleotides line up with TRBD1. CDR1 is MGHDK, CDR2 SYGVNS, per germline. J gave up 4 bases and V 7 bases, and 8 bases lay outside the gene matches. The CDR3 sequence is 14 residues long.

V gene TRBV7-2 combines with J gene TRBJ1-6, with 7 bases aligning to TRBD1. V lost 5 bases and J lost 10; bases outside the gene matches: 14. CDR1 is SGHTA and CDR2 is FQGNSA in the germline V gene. CDR3 length: 16 amino acids. CDR3 protein: CASSLFRDRGGSPLHF. The CDR3 bases are TGTGCCAGCAGCCTTTTCCGGGACAGAGGTGGGTCACCCCTCCACTTT.

To note about this clonotype: Mismatch with germline at one junction end may stem from a read error. The CDR3, as DNA: TGCAGTGCTAGGGGACAGGCTGCGAACACCGGGGAGCGGTTTTTT. This encodes CSARGQAANTGERFF. The gene calls are TRBV20-1 and TRBJ2-2; 8 bases line up with TRBD1. The CDR3 runs to 15 residues. Germline lookup yields CDR1 DFQATT and CDR2 SNEGSKA (reference sequence).

This chain connects TRBV20-1 to TRBJ2-1; 9 bases are shared with TRBD2. Germline CDR1 and CDR2: DFQATT and SNEGSKA (reference sequence). The CDR3 is made up of 17 amino acids. Trimming removed 3 bases from V and 3 bases from J; junction bases left unmatched: 12. DNA for the CDR3: TGCAGTGCTAGGACCGGGACTAGCAGGGTTTTCTACAATGAGCAGTTCTTC. Amino acids: CSARTGTSRVFYNEQFF.

This clonotype showed up just a few times. The chain is built from TRBV20-1 and TRBJ2-1; maybe TRBD2 (6 bases). V gave up 7 bases and J gave up 8 bases, with 12 bases separating them. The CDR3 sequence is 11 residues long. The germline V gene encodes CDR1 DFQATT and CDR2 SNEGSKA (reference sequence). CDR3 sequence reads: CSVSGGDEQFF. The CDR3 coding sequence is TGCAGTGTTAGCGGAGGGGATGAGCAGTTCTTC.

V gene TRBV10-3 combines with J gene TRBJ2-7; D uncertain. CDR1 ENHRY and CDR2 SYGVKD come from the germline V gene. This CDR3 has 13 residues. V was pared by 3 bases and J by 7 bases, with 13 bases between. The CDR3 region has the DNA TGTGCCATCAGTGACGGCACGGGTAGGGAGCAGTACTTC. It translates to CAISDGTGREQYF.

This clonotype was observed a few times. The chain has TRBV20-1 and TRBJ2-3; D unclear. This CDR3 has 12 amino acids. Germline values: CDR1 DFQATT, CDR2 SNEGSKA (reference sequence). V was clipped by 0 bases and J by 5 bases, with 6 bases between them. The CDR3 sequence is CSARDSIDTQYF. CDR3 sequence (DNA): TGCAGTGCTAGAGATTCTATAGATACGCAGTATTTT.

The chain employs TRBV7-6 and TRBJ1-2, with D tentatively TRBD1 (5 bases). CDR1 and CDR2 from the germline V gene are SGHVS and FNYEAQ. Trimming removed 7 bases from V and 8 bases from J, with 17 bases in between. The CDR3 sequence is 13 residues long. The CDR3 region is CASTGWRGEGYTF. CDR3 sequence (DNA): TGTGCCAGCACTGGGTGGAGGGGCGAGGGCTACACCTTC.

CDR3 sequence reads: CASRPGQDSYGYTF. The CDR3 DNA follows: TGCGCCAGCCGACCGGGACAGGACAGCTATGGCTACACCTTC. The chain is built from TRBV5-1 and TRBJ1-2; 8 bases match TRBD1. This CDR3 contains 14 residues. Germline CDR1 is SGHRS and CDR2 is YFSETQ. Trimming cost V 7 bases and J 4 bases; bases outside gene matches: 9.

The chain links TRBV4-3 to TRBJ1-1, with D unclear. Trimming stripped 0 bases from V and 6 bases from J, with 17 bases between. The CDR3 length is 16 residues. Germline V gene data show CDR1 as LGHNA and CDR2 as YSLEER. CDR3 nucleotides: TGCGCCAGCAGCCAAGAGTTAACGGGAAGAATCGCTGAAGCTTTCTTT. This encodes CASSQELTGRIAEAFF.

This chain links TRBV3-1 with TRBJ2-3; the D gene is possibly TRBD1 (5 bases). This CDR3 is built from 14 residues. V was shortened by 3 bases and J by 5 bases, with 12 bases between the two germline ends. Germline CDR1 and CDR2: LGHDT and YNNKEL (reference sequence). The CDR3 loop is CASSQYRSRDTQYF. The CDR3 DNA reads TGTGCCAGCAGCCAGTACAGGTCCAGAGATACGCAGTATTTT.

The J gene is TRBJ2-1, the V gene TRBV9; weak D call: TRBD2 (6 bases). The CDR3 loop spans 14 amino acids. The germline CDR1 and CDR2 sequences are SGDLS and YYNGEE. V lost 1 base and J lost 5, with 10 bases in between. In DNA form, the CDR3 reads TGTGCCAGCAGCGTAATCGCGGGGAACAATGAGCAGTTCTTC. It encodes CASSVIAGNNEQFF.

This clonotype showed up just a few times. One base away lies a much larger clone, so this may be a sequencing read error. The chain couples TRBV5-1 to TRBJ2-4; D gene uncertain. The DNA end favors TRBJ2-7, so the J call may be wrong. Germline assignment: CDR1 SGHRS and CDR2 YFSETQ. The CDR3 consists of 14 residues. Written as DNA, the CDR3 is TGCGCCAGCAGCCCCCACATTCAGGACTACGAGCAGTACTTC. Amino acids: CASSPHIQDYEQYF.

This clonotype was seen a handful of times. This chain joins TRBV5-4 and TRBJ1-2, with 8 nucleotides matching TRBD1. V lost 4 bases, J lost 4 bases, and 12 bases stayed unmatched. Germline V gene data show CDR1 as SGHNT and CDR2 as YYREEE (reference sequence). This CDR3 has 16 residues. The CDR3 nucleotides read TGTGCCAGCAGCGACCTGGACAGGGCTCCTTTCTATGGCTACACCTTC. Translating gives CASSDLDRAPFYGYTF.

The J gene is TRBJ2-3, the V gene TRBV4-2, with 7 bases identical to TRBD1. V lost 0 bases and J lost 0; bases outside the gene matches: 12. Germline lookup yields CDR1 LGHNA and CDR2 YNFKEQ. There are 19 residues in the CDR3. The CDR3 protein is CASSQDSAQGVTSTDTQYF. In DNA form, the CDR3 reads TGTGCCAGCAGCCAAGACTCGGCCCAGGGGGTAACTAGCACAGATACGCAGTATTTT.

This clonotype was counted between two and nine times. This chain joins TRBV29-1 and TRBJ2-7; 9 bases match TRBD1. Germline assignment: CDR1 SQVTM and CDR2 ANQGSEA. The CDR3 extends over 14 amino acids. The V gene end was trimmed by 7 bases and the J gene end by 6 bases; junction bases not matched to a gene: 13. The CDR3 region is CSAAIGTGLGEQYF. CDR3 sequence (DNA): TGCAGCGCTGCGATCGGGACAGGGCTTGGCGAGCAGTACTTC.

The V gene is TRBV20-1, the J gene TRBJ1-2, with D perhaps TRBD1 (5 bases). With 3 bases removed from V and 2 bases from J, the gap between germline ends came to 10 bases. The CDR3 runs 13 residues. Germline values: CDR1 DFQATT, CDR2 SNEGSKA (reference sequence). Written as DNA, the CDR3 is TGCAGTGCTAGTTCCGACAGAAACTATGGCTACACCTTC. Amino acids: CSASSDRNYGYTF.

This clonotype was picked up a small number of times. The rearrangement uses TRBV2 and TRBJ2-7; D might be TRBD2 (7 bases). Germline assignment: CDR1 SNHLY and CDR2 FYNNEI. The V end lost 3 bases, the J end lost 6 bases, and 12 bases lay between the germline ends. The CDR3 is made up of 13 amino acids. CDR3: CASSEGGGREQYF. The DNA for the CDR3 is TGTGCCAGCAGTGAGGGAGGGGGTCGCGAGCAGTACTTC.

The chain couples TRBV29-1 to TRBJ2-1; 10 bases align to TRBD2. With 8 bases clipped from V and 5 bases from J, the junction kept 12 bases outside the gene matches. The CDR3 has 15 residues. Germline V gene sequence: CDR1 SQVTM, CDR2 ANQGSEA. The DNA of the CDR3 is TGCAGCCTCCAGGGGGAGCGGGGGGGCAACAATGAGCAGTTCTTC. Protein product: CSLQGERGGNNEQFF.

This clonotype appeared a few times. The rearrangement links TRBV28 to TRBJ1-2; 8 bases are shared with TRBD1. CDR3 length equals 13 residues. Germline V gives CDR1 MDHEN, CDR2 SYDVKM. Trimming at V came to 10 bases and at J to 8 bases, leaving 12 bases not matched to a gene. The CDR3 sequence is CATEQDRAGGYTF. The CDR3 DNA sequence: TGTGCCACCGAACAGGACAGGGCGGGGGGCTACACCTTC.